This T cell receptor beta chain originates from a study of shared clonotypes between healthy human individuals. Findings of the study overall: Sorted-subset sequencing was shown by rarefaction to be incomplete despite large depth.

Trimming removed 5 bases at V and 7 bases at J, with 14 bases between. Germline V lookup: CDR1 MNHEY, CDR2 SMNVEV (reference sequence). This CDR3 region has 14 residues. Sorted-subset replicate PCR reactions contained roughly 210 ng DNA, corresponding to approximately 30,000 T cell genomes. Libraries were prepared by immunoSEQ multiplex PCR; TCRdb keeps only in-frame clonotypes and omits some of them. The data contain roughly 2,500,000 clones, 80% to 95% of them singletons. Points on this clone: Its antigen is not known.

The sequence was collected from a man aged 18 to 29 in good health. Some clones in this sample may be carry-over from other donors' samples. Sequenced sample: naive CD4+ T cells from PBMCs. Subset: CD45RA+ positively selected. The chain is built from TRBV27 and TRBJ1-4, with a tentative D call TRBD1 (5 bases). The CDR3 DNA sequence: TGTGCCAGCAGTCGTTTGGGGGTGGGTGAAAAACTGTTTTTT. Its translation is CASSRLGVGEKLFF.